Presented here are 20 T cell receptor beta chains from one specimen sequenced in a study of CD8 T cells in Susac syndrome. Random hexamers were used to reverse transcribe about 0.45 to 1 ug of RNA. MiXCR, run by TCRdb on the immunoSEQ multiplex PCR reads, gives a single entry per CDR3 protein. Among about 76,000 distinct CDR3 sequences, 90% to 95% were seen once, and the ten largest hold 0.5% to 0.65%. The sample taken for sequencing was CD8+ T cells from PBMCs. These receptors were taken from a human donor with multiple sclerosis.

The V and J genes are TRBV7-9 and TRBJ2-7; D is unresolved. The V end lost 6 bases, the J end lost 0 bases, and 9 bases lay between the germline ends. The CDR3 runs 13 residues. Germline loops: CDR1 SEHNR, CDR2 FQNEAQ (reference sequence). The DNA of the CDR3 is TGTGCCAGCAGACATACAGCCTCCTACGAGCAGTACTTC. Its translation: CASRHTASYEQYF. Full variable domain (rest looked up from reference TRBV7-9 and TRBJ2-7): DTGVSQNPRHKITKRGQNVTFRCDPISEHNRLYWYRQTLGQGPEFLTYFQNEAQLEKSRLLSDRFSAERPKGSFSTLEIQRTEQGDSAMYLCASRHTASYEQYFGPGTRLTVT.

The chain carries TRBV27 and TRBJ2-1; 10 nucleotides agree with TRBD1. Germline values: CDR1 MNHEY, CDR2 SMNVEV (reference sequence). The CDR3 has 14 residues. V trimming: 2 bases; J trimming: 9 bases; junction bases outside the gene matches: 4. The CDR3 DNA follows: TGTGCCAGCAGTTTACAGACAGGGGGCACTGAGCAGTTCTTC. Translating it yields CASSLQTGGTEQFF.

This chain joins TRBV13 and TRBJ1-2, with no clear D. Germline loops: CDR1 PRHDT, CDR2 FYEKMQ (reference sequence). Trimming removed 1 base at V and 4 bases at J, with 16 bases between. The CDR3 extends over 16 amino acids. The DNA of the CDR3 is TGTGCCAGCAGCTTAGAAAGCGGGTTTCGGGGCTATGGCTACACCTTC. This gives the protein CASSLESGFRGYGYTF.

The chain uses TRBV14 and TRBJ1-1, with no clear D. Germline CDR1 SGHDN, CDR2 FVKESK. The CDR3 contains 14 residues. Trimming left V 2 bases short and J 5 bases short, with 12 bases between. In DNA, the CDR3 is TGTGCCAGCAGCCAACACGGATCGACGACTGAAGCTTTCTTT. It yields the protein CASSQHGSTTEAFF.

The J gene is TRBJ2-7, the V gene TRBV5-1; perhaps TRBD2 as D (5 bases). Looked up from germline, CDR1 is SGHRS and CDR2 is YFSETQ. The V gene lost 0 bases and the J gene lost 4 bases, with 14 bases spanning the gap. The CDR3 loop spans 15 amino acids. In nucleotides, the CDR3 is TGCGCCAGCAGCTTGGTCCCGGGAAAGGGATACGAGCAGTACTTC. Protein: CASSLVPGKGYEQYF. Full variable domain (remainder filled in from reference TRBV5-1 and TRBJ2-7): KAGVTQTPRYLIKTRGQQVTLSCSPISGHRSVSWYQQTPGQGLQFLFEYFSETQRNKGNFPGRFSGRQFSNSRSEMNVSTLELGDSALYLCASSLVPGKGYEQYFGPGTRLTVT.

The J gene is TRBJ1-5, the V gene TRBV9; D remains ambiguous. V dropped 10 bases and J dropped 1 base, with 18 bases sitting between them. The germline V gene encodes CDR1 SGDLS and CDR2 YYNGEE. The length of the CDR3 is 15 residues. The CDR3 coding sequence is TGTGCCTCAGCACCGGGGTCGGTGAGCAATCAGCCCCAGCATTTT. Translation: CASAPGSVSNQPQHF. Complete variable domain (other parts from reference TRBV9 and TRBJ1-5): DSGVTQTPKHLITATGQRVTLRCSPRSGDLSVYWYQQSLDQGLQFLIQYYNGEERAKGNILERFSAQQFPDLHSELNLSSLELGDSALYFCASAPGSVSNQPQHFGDGTRLSIL.

The V and J genes are TRBV28 and TRBJ2-3, with D perhaps given as TRBD1 or TRBD2 (5 bases each). The germline CDR1 and CDR2 sequences are MDHEN and SYDVKM. There are 13 residues in the CDR3. Trimming left V 5 bases short and J 4 bases short, with 10 bases between. The CDR3 DNA sequence: TGTGCCAGCAGTGGGACCCGGGCAGATACGCAGTATTTT. The encoded protein is CASSGTRADTQYF.

The gene calls are TRBV12-3 or TRBV12-4 and TRBJ2-1; a weak D match, TRBD2 (5 bases). The CDR3 is 12 residues long. V shed 3 bases and J shed 8 bases, with 8 bases lying between them. CDR3 nucleotide sequence: TGTGCCAGCAGTTTTAGCGCCTATGAGCAGTTCTTC. Protein: CASSFSAYEQFF.

The chain is built from TRBV28 and TRBJ1-2, with 7 bases lining up with TRBD1. The V and J ends lost 8 bases and 2 bases, in that order; junction bases with no gene match: 11. CDR3 length: 15 residues. Germline CDR1 reads MDHEN; CDR2 reads SYDVKM. The DNA of the CDR3 is TGTGCCAGCCTTCCGTTGGGACAGCCCAACTATGGCTACACCTTC. It codes for CASLPLGQPNYGYTF.

The chain employs TRBV28 and TRBJ1-5, with D unresolved. Trimming removed 3 bases at V and 9 bases at J, with 12 bases between. Per germline, CDR1 MDHEN and CDR2 SYDVKM. The CDR3 consists of 13 residues. CDR3 region: CASSFGLFWPQHF. The CDR3 nucleotides read TGTGCCAGCAGTTTTGGGCTCTTTTGGCCCCAGCATTTT.

V usage is TRBV29-1 and J usage is TRBJ2-7; unclear D gene. The germline V gene has CDR1 SQVTM and CDR2 ANQGSEA. The CDR3 is 10 residues long. Trimming removed 5 bases from V and 6 bases from J, with 8 bases in between. CDR3 nucleotide sequence: TGCAGCGTTCTTGGGGTCGAGCAGTACTTC. Protein: CSVLGVEQYF.

V gene TRBV11-2 combines with J gene TRBJ2-7; D is undetermined. The CDR3 has 15 residues. Trimming removed 5 bases at V and 3 bases at J, with 17 bases between. Germline-derived CDR1 and CDR2 are SGHAT and FQNNGV. For the CDR3, the DNA is TGTGCCAGCAGCCGGAATCGAGAATGGGACTACGAGCAGTACTTC. It translates to CASSRNREWDYEQYF.

V usage is TRBV27 and J usage is TRBJ2-1; TRBD2 might be the D (6 bases). Germline-derived CDR1 and CDR2 are MNHEY and SMNVEV (reference sequence). This CDR3 has 11 residues. The germline V and J ends were trimmed by 5 bases and 10 bases, with 9 bases remaining between them. Here the CDR3 reads CASSDLAEQFF. The CDR3 DNA reads as TGTGCCAGCAGTGACCTAGCGGAGCAGTTCTTC.

This chain connects TRBV7-3 to TRBJ1-1; D is unclear. Germline lookup yields CDR1 SGHTA and CDR2 FQGTGA. The ends were cut back, 3 bases at V and 3 bases at J, with 8 bases in the middle. There are 13 residues in the CDR3. CDR3 bases: TGTGCCAGCAGCTTCGGGGTCTACACTGAAGCTTTCTTT. Protein product: CASSFGVYTEAFF.

The gene calls are TRBV29-1 and TRBJ1-1; possible D gene TRBD1, 5 bases. This CDR3 is 10 amino acids long. Germline assignment: CDR1 SQVTM and CDR2 ANQGSEA. V lost 7 bases and J 3 bases, leaving 6 bases between the germline ends. CDR3 sequence (DNA): TGCAGCGGGGGGGACACTGAAGCTTTCTTT. This gives the protein CSGGDTEAFF. Using reference TRBV29-1 and TRBJ1-1 for the parts outside the CDR3, the full variable domain is SAVISQKPSRDICQRGTSLTIQCQVDSQVTMMFWYRQQPGQSLTLIATANQGSEATYESGFVIDKFPISRPNLTFSTLTVSNMSPEDSSIYLCSGGDTEAFFGQGTRLTVV.

The chain links TRBV12-3 or TRBV12-4 to TRBJ2-7; 7 nucleotides match TRBD1. This CDR3 is built from 13 residues. V shed 6 bases, J shed 5 bases, and the junction held 7 bases outside the gene matches. CDR3 DNA sequence: TGTGCCAGCAGCCCCGGACAGGTCAACGAGCAGTACTTC. This sequence encodes CASSPGQVNEQYF.

The chain employs TRBV30 and TRBJ2-2; D perhaps matches TRBD2 (6 bases). V lost 2 bases and J lost 3, with 13 bases in between. The CDR3 totals 15 residues. CDR1 and CDR2 (germline): GTSNPN, SVGIG (reference sequence). CDR3 sequence (DNA): TGTGCCTGGAGTCCCGGGGGTGTTGACACCGGGGAGCTGTTTTTT. Its translation: CAWSPGGVDTGELFF. Full variable domain (missing parts from reference TRBV30 and TRBJ2-2): SQTIHQWPATLVQPVGSPLSLECTVEGTSNPNLYWYRQAAGRGLQLLFYSVGIGQISSEVPQNLSASRPQDRQFILSSKKLLLSDSGFYLCAWSPGGVDTGELFFGEGSRLTVL.

The chain uses TRBV7-9 and TRBJ1-4; D remains unclear. The CDR3 is 11 residues long. V was clipped by 3 bases and J by 15 bases, with 11 bases between them. The germline CDR1 and CDR2 sequences are SEHNR and FQNEAQ (reference sequence). In DNA, the CDR3 is TGTGCCAGCAGCTTGTCGGGAGAGGTGTTTTTT. It is translated as CASSLSGEVFF.

The J gene is TRBJ2-3, the V gene TRBV7-6; D possibly corresponds to TRBD2 (6 bases). The CDR3 is 15 residues long. Trimming cost V 5 bases and J 4 bases, with 16 bases left between them. CDR1 is SGHVS, CDR2 FNYEAQ, per germline. CDR3 amino acids: CASSPAGREPDTQYF. The CDR3, as DNA: TGTGCCAGCAGCCCCGCCGGGCGGGAACCAGATACGCAGTATTTT. The entire variable domain, with the rest obtained from reference TRBV7-6 and TRBJ2-3, is as follows: GAGVSQSPRYKVTKRGQDVALRCDPISGHVSLYWYRQALGQGPEFLTYFNYEAQQDKSGLPNDRFSAERPEGSISTLTIQRTEQRDSAMYRCASSPAGREPDTQYFGPGTRLTVL.

V and J are TRBV28 and TRBJ1-5; D gene ambiguous. Per germline, CDR1 MDHEN and CDR2 SYDVKM. The V and J ends lost 5 bases and 1 base respectively, with 15 bases between them. The CDR3 is 16 residues long. CDR3 in amino acids: CASSGTGWASNQPQHF. In DNA, the CDR3 is TGTGCCAGCAGTGGCACGGGATGGGCCAGCAATCAGCCCCAGCATTTT.